The sequence of this T cell receptor beta chain was determined in a study of T-cell memory formation after mild COVID-19. This clonotype was observed many times. MiXCR, run by TCRdb on the 5' RACE reads, gives a single entry per CDR3 protein. The table has about 49,000 distinct CDR3 sequences, 5.5% to 7.5% seen once. Sequenced: PBMCs or a T cell subset sorted from them (not recorded which). The receptor's source is a man younger than 35 who had mild COVID-19 (a few samples of this study predate the infection). Cell type and time point are not known.

The CDR3, as DNA: TGTGCCAGCAGCGAGGGGAGCCCGCTCTACTACGAGCAGTACTTC. Amino acids: CASSEGSPLYYEQYF. This rearrangement joins TRBV9 to TRBJ2-7; either TRBD1 or TRBD2 may supply D (5 bases each). Germline CDR1 SGDLS, CDR2 YYNGEE. Trimming took 3 bases from V and 3 from J, leaving 16 bases between them. The length of the CDR3 is 15 residues.